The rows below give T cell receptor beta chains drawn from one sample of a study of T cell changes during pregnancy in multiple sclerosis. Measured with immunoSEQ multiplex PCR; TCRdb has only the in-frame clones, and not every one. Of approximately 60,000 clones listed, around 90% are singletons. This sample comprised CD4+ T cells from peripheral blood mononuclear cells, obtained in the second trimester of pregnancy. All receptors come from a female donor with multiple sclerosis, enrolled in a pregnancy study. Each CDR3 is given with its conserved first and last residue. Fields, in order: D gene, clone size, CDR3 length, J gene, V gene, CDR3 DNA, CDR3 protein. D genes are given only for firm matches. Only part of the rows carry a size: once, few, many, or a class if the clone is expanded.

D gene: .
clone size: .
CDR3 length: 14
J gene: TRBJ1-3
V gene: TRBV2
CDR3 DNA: TGTGCCAGCAGTGAAATAGAACAGAGAAGGACCATATATTTT
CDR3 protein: CASSEIEQRRTIYF

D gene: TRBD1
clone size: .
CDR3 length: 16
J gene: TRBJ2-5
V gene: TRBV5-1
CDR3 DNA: TGCGCCAGCAGCTTGGGGGTCCGGGGACAGGGGGGTGAGCAGTACTTC
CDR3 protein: CASSLGVRGQGGEQYF

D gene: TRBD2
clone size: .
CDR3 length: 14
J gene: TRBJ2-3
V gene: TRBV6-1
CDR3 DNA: TGTGCCAGCAGCGGACTAGCCCCCACAGATACGCAGTATTTT
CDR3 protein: CASSGLAPTDTQYF

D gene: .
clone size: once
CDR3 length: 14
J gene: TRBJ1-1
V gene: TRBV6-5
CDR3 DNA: TGTGCCAGCAGTTACTTCCGGGGGAACACTGAAGCTTTCTTT
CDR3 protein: CASSYFRGNTEAFF

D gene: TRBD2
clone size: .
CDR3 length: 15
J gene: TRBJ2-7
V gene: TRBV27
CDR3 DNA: TGTGCCAGCAGCCCCCCGGGAAGCGGGGGCTACGAGCAGTACTTC
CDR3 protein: CASSPPGSGGYEQYF

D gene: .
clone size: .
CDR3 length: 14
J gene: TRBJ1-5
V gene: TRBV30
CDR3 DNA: TGTGCCTGGACGGGGGAGAGGGGAGGTCAGCCCCAGCATTTT
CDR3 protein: CAWTGERGGQPQHF

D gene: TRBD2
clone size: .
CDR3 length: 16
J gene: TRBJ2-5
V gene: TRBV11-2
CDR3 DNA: TGTGCCAGCAGCTTAGAGGGGACTAGCGATTTAGAGACCCAGTACTTC
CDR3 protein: CASSLEGTSDLETQYF

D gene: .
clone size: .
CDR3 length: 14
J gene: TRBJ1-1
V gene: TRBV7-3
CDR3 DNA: TGTGCCAGCAGCTCGCACCCGGGGAGCACTGAAGCTTTCTTT
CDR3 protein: CASSSHPGSTEAFF

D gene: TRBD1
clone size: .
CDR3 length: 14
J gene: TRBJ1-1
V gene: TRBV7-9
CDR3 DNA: TGTGCCAGCAGCCGACAGGGGGCAGATACTGAAGCTTTCTTT
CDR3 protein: CASSRQGADTEAFF

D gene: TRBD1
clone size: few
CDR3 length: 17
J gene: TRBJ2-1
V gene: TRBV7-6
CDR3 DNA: TGTGCCAGCAGCGTCAAGCCGGGACAGGGGCCCTACAATGAGCAGTTCTTC
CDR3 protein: CASSVKPGQGPYNEQFF

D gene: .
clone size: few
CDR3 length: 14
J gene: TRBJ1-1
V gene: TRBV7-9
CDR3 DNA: TGTGCCAGCAGCTCCAGGGTGACCCTAACTGAAGCTTTCTTT
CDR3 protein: CASSSRVTLTEAFF

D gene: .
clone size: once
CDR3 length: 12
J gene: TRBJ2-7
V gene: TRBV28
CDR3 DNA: TGTGCCAGCAGGAGTGCCCACTACGAGCAGTACTTC
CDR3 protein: CASRSAHYEQYF

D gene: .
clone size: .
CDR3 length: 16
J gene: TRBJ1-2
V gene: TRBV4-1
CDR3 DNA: TGCGCCAGCAGCCAATTCGGGAGTAGGGACAACTATGGCTACACCTTC
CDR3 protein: CASSQFGSRDNYGYTF

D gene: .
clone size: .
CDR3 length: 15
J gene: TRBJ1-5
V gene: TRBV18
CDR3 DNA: TGTGCCAGCTCACCGACGGGGGTTCCCAATCAGCCCCAGCATTTT
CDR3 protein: CASSPTGVPNQPQHF

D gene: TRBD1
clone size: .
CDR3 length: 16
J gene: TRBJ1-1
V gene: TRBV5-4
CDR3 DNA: TGTGCCAGCAGCCGGGGACAGGGCGCAGGTTGGACTGAAGCTTTCTTT
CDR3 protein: CASSRGQGAGWTEAFF

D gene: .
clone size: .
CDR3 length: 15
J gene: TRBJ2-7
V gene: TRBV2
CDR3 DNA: TGTGCCAGCAGTGAAGTTCGTGGGAGGTTGAACGAGCAGTACTTC
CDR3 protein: CASSEVRGRLNEQYF

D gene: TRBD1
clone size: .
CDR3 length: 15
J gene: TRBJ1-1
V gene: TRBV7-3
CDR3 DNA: TGTGCCAGCAGCTTAACGGGTCAGGGGGTGGAGGAAGCTTTCTTT
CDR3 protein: CASSLTGQGVEEAFF

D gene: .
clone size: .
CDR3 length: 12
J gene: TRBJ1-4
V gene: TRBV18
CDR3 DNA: TGTGCCAGCTCACCGGCGACAGGAGAACTGTTTTTT
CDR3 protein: CASSPATGELFF

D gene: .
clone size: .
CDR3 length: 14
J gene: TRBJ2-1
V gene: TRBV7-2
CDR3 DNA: TGTGCCAGCAGCCTGAGGGGGAGCTACAATGAGCAGTTCTTC
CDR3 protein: CASSLRGSYNEQFF

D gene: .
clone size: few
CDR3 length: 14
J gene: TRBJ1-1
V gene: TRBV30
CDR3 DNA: TGTGCCTGGAGAGCCTTGTCGGCAGGGTATGGAGCTTTCTTT
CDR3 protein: CAWRALSAGYGAFF

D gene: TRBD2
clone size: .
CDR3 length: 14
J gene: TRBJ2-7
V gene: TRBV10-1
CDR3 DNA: TGCGCCAGCAGTGGGAGCGGGAGAGACTACGAGCAGTACTTC
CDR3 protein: CASSGSGRDYEQYF

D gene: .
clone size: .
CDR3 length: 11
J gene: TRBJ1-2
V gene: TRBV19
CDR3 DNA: TGTGCCAGTAGTACCACAGGAGGCTACACCTTC
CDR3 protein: CASSTTGGYTF

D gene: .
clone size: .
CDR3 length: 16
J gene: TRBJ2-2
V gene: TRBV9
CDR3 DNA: TGTGCCAGCAGCGTAGTTGATAGCGGATTCACCGGGGAGCTGTTTTTT
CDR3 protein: CASSVVDSGFTGELFF

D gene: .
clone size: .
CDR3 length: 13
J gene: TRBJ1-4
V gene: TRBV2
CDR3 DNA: TGTGCCAGCAGGAAGCGGACAGATGAAAAACTGTTTTTT
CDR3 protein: CASRKRTDEKLFF

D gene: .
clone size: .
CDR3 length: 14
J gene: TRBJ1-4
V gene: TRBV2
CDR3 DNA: TGTGCCAGCAGGGACAGAGACCGGAATGAAAAACTGTTTTTT
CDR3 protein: CASRDRDRNEKLFF

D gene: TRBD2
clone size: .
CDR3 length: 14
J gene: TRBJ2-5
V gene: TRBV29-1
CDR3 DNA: TGCAGCGTCGTGACTAGCCAAGTAGGGGAGACCCAGTACTTC
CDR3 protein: CSVVTSQVGETQYF

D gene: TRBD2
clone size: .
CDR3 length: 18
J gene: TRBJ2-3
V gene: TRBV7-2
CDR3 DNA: TGTGCCAGCAGCTTAGCGGGGACTAGCGGGATTAGCACAGATACGCAGTATTTT
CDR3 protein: CASSLAGTSGISTDTQYF

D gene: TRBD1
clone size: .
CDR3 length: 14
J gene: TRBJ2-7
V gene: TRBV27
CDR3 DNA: TGTGCCAGCCGCCGGGACAGGGGGCCGTACGAGCAGTACTTC
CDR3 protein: CASRRDRGPYEQYF

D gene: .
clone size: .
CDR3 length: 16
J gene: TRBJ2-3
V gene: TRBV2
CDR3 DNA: TGTGCCAGCAGGATGGTAGGGGGGGTTAGCACAGATACGCAGTATTTT
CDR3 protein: CASRMVGGVSTDTQYF

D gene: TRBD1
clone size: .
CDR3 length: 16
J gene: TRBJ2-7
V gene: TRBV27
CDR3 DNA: TGTGCCAGCAGTCCTCTCAACAGGGGGAAGGGGTACGAGCAGTACTTC
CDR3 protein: CASSPLNRGKGYEQYF

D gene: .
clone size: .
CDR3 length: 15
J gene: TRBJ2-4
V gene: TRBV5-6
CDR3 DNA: TGTGCCAGCAGACTCCGGGGTATAGCCAAAAACATTCAGTACTTC
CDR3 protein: CASRLRGIAKNIQYF